Below, 24 T cell receptor beta chains from the same sample are listed, as sequenced in a study of OX40 agonist ivuxolimab in advanced cancers. Produced via immunoSEQ multiplex PCR; TCRdb's table is partial and in-frame only. Of tens of thousands of clones listed, about 80% are singletons. The source was CD4+ or CD8+ T cells sorted from blood, collected in a trial of the OX40 agonist ivuxolimab. These receptors were obtained from an adult with an advanced solid tumor such as melanoma, head and neck, liver or kidney cancer.

CDR3: CATKDRSQETQYF. The CDR3 coding sequence is TGCGCCACCAAGGACAGGTCCCAAGAGACCCAGTACTTC. The chain has TRBV10-1 and TRBJ2-5; 7 nucleotides agree with TRBD1. CDR3 length: 13 amino acids. In germline, CDR1 is WNHNN, CDR2 SYGVQD (reference sequence). Trimming at V came to 10 bases and at J to 1 base, leaving 6 bases not matched to a gene.

This chain uses TRBV9 with TRBJ1-3; a possible D gene is TRBD1 (5 bases). Germline assignment: CDR1 SGDLS and CDR2 YYNGEE. Deletions cut 1 base from V and 1 base from J, with 21 bases between. The CDR3 sequence is 19 residues long. CDR3: CASSVLRQHKNPSGNTIYF. The CDR3 nucleotides read TGTGCCAGCAGCGTACTCCGACAGCACAAGAACCCTTCTGGAAACACCATATATTTT.

V usage is TRBV6-5 and J usage is TRBJ1-2; D unclear. Germline-derived CDR1 and CDR2 are MNHEY and SVGAGI. The CDR3 is made up of 13 amino acids. V was shortened by 5 bases and J by 8 bases, with 15 bases between the two germline ends. CDR3 sequence (DNA): TGTGCCAGCAGTGAAGATGCCCGTGCGGGCTACACCTTC. Protein product: CASSEDARAGYTF.

The sample holds a few counts of this clone. V gene TRBV7-8 combines with J gene TRBJ1-4; weak D call: TRBD1 (6 bases). V was pared by 5 bases and J by 10 bases, with 20 bases between. Germline lookup yields CDR1 SGHVS and CDR2 FQNEAQ. The CDR3 is made up of 15 amino acids. CDR3 in DNA: TGTGCCAGCAGCACCCCACAACTACAGGGAGTAAAACTGTTTTTT. Residues: CASSTPQLQGVKLFF.

This clone was seen once. The CDR3 DNA sequence: TGTGCCTGGAAAAAAGACGCTATCTACGAGCAGTACTTC. Amino acid sequence: CAWKKDAIYEQYF. V gene TRBV30 combines with J gene TRBJ2-7; D remains ambiguous. This CDR3 contains 13 residues. Germline CDR1 and CDR2: GTSNPN and SVGIG (reference sequence). Trimming took off 4 bases at V and 3 bases at J, with 13 bases between the two ends.

DNA of the CDR3: TGTGCCAGCTCACCGACGGGCTCTGGAAACACCATATATTTT. It is translated as CASSPTGSGNTIYF. J is TRBJ1-3 and V is TRBV18; the D is unclear. CDR3 length equals 14 residues. V was clipped by 3 bases and J by 0 bases, with 6 bases between them. The V gene's germline CDR1 is KGHSH and CDR2 LQKENI. Full variable domain (missing parts from reference TRBV18 and TRBJ1-3): NAGVMQNPRHLVRRRGQEARLRCSPMKGHSHVYWYRQLPEEGLKFMVYLQKENIIDESGMPKERFSAEFPKEGPSILRIQQVVRGDSAAYFCASSPTGSGNTIYFGEGSWLTVV.

The chain combines TRBV15 with TRBJ2-3; unclear D gene. Germline CDR1 reads LNHNV; CDR2 reads YYDKDF (reference sequence). CDR3 size: 12 residues. Trimming pared 0 bases from V and 10 bases from J, leaving 8 bases between. The DNA for the CDR3 is TGTGCCACCAGCAGAGACTATGCCGCGCAGTATTTT. It is translated as CATSRDYAAQYF.

V gene TRBV6-5 combines with J gene TRBJ1-6; the D is unclear. Germline V gene lookup returns CDR1 MNHEY and CDR2 SVGAGI. V lost 3 bases to trimming and J lost 0 bases, with 3 bases between them. The CDR3 length is 14 residues. For the CDR3, the DNA is TGTGCCAGCAGTTATGGCTCCTATAATTCACCCCTCCACTTT. This gives the protein CASSYGSYNSPLHF.

This rearrangement joins TRBV5-8 to TRBJ1-1; D is ambiguous. CDR1 and CDR2 from the germline V gene are SGHTS and YDEGEE. Trimming pared 1 base from V and 5 bases from J, leaving 24 bases between. The CDR3 spans 18 residues. CDR3 DNA sequence: TGTGCCAGCAGCTTGACTTTGGGATTAGACATGGGGAATACTGAAGCTTTCTTT. Its translation is CASSLTLGLDMGNTEAFF. Full variable domain (rest looked up from reference TRBV5-8 and TRBJ1-1): EAGVTQSPTHLIKTRGQQATLRCSPISGHTSVYWYQQALGLGLQFLLWYDEGEERNRGNFPPRFSGRQFPNYSSELNVNALELEDSALYLCASSLTLGLDMGNTEAFFGQGTRLTVV.

This chain joins TRBV4-1 and TRBJ1-1, with no clear D. Germline V gene sequence: CDR1 MGHRA, CDR2 YSYEKL. CDR3 length equals 18 residues. Between the trimmed V and J ends, which lost 1 base and 3 bases, there was a span of 21 bases. CDR3 coding DNA: TGCGCCAGCAGCCAAGGCCCTCTTCCGAGAACCAAGGACACTGAAGCTTTCTTT. Translating gives CASSQGPLPRTKDTEAFF.

This rearrangement joins TRBV14 to TRBJ1-2; D uncertain. CDR3 length: 12 amino acids. Per germline, CDR1 SGHDN and CDR2 FVKESK. The V end lost 0 bases, the J end lost 6 bases, and 5 bases lay between the germline ends. The CDR3 here is CASSQDRNGYTF. In DNA, the CDR3 is TGTGCCAGCAGCCAAGACAGAAATGGCTACACCTTC.

The J gene is TRBJ1-3, the V gene TRBV19; the match to TRBD1 covers 8 bases. V lost 3 bases and J lost 4; bases outside the gene matches: 2. Germline V gene data show CDR1 as LNHDA and CDR2 as SQIVND (reference sequence). The CDR3 sequence is 14 residues long. This CDR3 is CASSMTGDGNTIYF. In DNA, the CDR3 is TGTGCCAGTAGTATGACAGGGGACGGAAACACCATATATTTT.

The V call is TRBV9, the J call TRBJ2-1, with 8 bases fitting TRBD1. The CDR3 has 17 residues. In germline, CDR1 is SGDLS, CDR2 YYNGEE. Trimming cost V 4 bases and J 9 bases; bases outside gene matches: 18. The CDR3 coding sequence is TGTGCCAGCAGCACCCCACGTAGAACAGGGGGGCAGGGTGAGCAGTTCTTC. Amino acid sequence: CASSTPRRTGGQGEQFF.

The gene calls are TRBV10-3 and TRBJ1-1; perhaps TRBD1 as D (6 bases). Germline V gene sequence: CDR1 ENHRY, CDR2 SYGVKD. Trimming pared 0 bases from V and 6 bases from J, leaving 17 bases between. The CDR3 is made up of 16 amino acids. The CDR3: CAISESGTSPNPEAFF. CDR3 in DNA: TGTGCCATCAGTGAGTCCGGGACATCTCCCAACCCTGAAGCTTTCTTT.

This clone was recorded once. The gene calls are TRBV5-6 and TRBJ2-7; 7 positions agree with TRBD1. This CDR3 comprises 17 residues. The germline CDR1 and CDR2 sequences are SGHDT and YYEEEE. V gave up 2 bases and J gave up 0 bases; unmatched junction bases: 11. CDR3 DNA: TGTGCCAGCAGCTTAGTCGTGGGACAGCGACTCTCCTACGAGCAGTACTTC. Amino acids: CASSLVVGQRLSYEQYF.

This clone was found a few times. Here the CDR3 DNA reads TGTGCCAGTACCCTGCAGGCCGGGAAAACTGAAGCTTTCTTT. Translated, it gives CASTLQAGKTEAFF. The chain employs TRBV19 and TRBJ1-1; D is ambiguous. Germline V gene lookup returns CDR1 LNHDA and CDR2 SQIVND (reference sequence). The CDR3 consists of 14 residues. Between the trimmed V and J ends, which lost 7 bases and 5 bases, there was a span of 17 bases.

The CDR3 coding sequence is TGTGCCAGCAGAATGGGAAGCGTAAATGAAAAACTGTTTTTT. Protein sequence: CASRMGSVNEKLFF. The J gene is TRBJ1-4, the V gene TRBV6-5; the D is unclear. The length of the CDR3 is 14 residues. The germline gives CDR1 MNHEY, CDR2 SVGAGI. V shed 6 bases and J shed 5 bases, with 13 bases lying between them.

The chain carries TRBV27 and TRBJ1-2; 9 nucleotides agree with TRBD1. CDR3 size: 15 residues. Germline CDR1 reads MNHEY; CDR2 reads SMNVEV (reference sequence). Unmatched junction bases numbered 5, after V lost 2 bases and J lost 4 bases. CDR3 DNA: TGTGCCAGCAGTTTAGGGACAGGGCCCTTCTATGGCTACACCTTC. It is translated as CASSLGTGPFYGYTF.

Concerning this clone: The germline gene is not matched at one end of the junction; a read error may be the cause. The chain combines TRBV11-2 with TRBJ2-4, with a weak D call TRBD2 (5 bases). Per the germline V gene, CDR1 is SGHAT and CDR2 is FQNNGV. This CDR3 comprises 13 residues. The DNA of the CDR3 is TGTGCCAGCAGCCCCCAACGGGGTATCCAAACCCTCTTC. Its translation is CASSPQRGIQTLF. Using reference TRBV11-2 and TRBJ2-4 for the parts outside the CDR3, the full variable domain is EAGVAQSPRYKIIEKRQSVAFWCNPISGHATLYWYQQILGQGPKLLIQFQNNGVVDDSQLPKDRFSAERLKGVDSTLKIQPAKLEDSAVYLCASSPQRGIQTLFGAGTRLSVL.

The V gene is TRBV11-1, the J gene TRBJ1-1; D is perhaps TRBD1 (5 bases). Per the germline V gene, CDR1 is SGHAT and CDR2 is FQDESV (reference sequence). The V end was cut by 5 bases, the J end by 1 base, with 11 bases between. The CDR3 is made up of 14 amino acids. CDR3 in amino acids: CASSRRGENTEAFF. DNA for the CDR3: TGTGCCAGCAGCCGAAGGGGAGAGAACACTGAAGCTTTCTTT.

The CDR3 nucleotides are TGCGCCAGCAGCTCCGGGACAGGGTTAAGCGGGGCGTACTACAATGAGCAGTTCTTC. Protein: CASSSGTGLSGAYYNEQFF. The V call is TRBV5-1, the J call TRBJ2-1; 9 nucleotides align to TRBD1. Germline trimming cut 3 bases from V and 3 bases from J; bases unmatched to any gene: 16. Germline V lookup: CDR1 SGHRS, CDR2 YFSETQ. CDR3 length: 19 residues.

The V gene is TRBV11-1, the J gene TRBJ2-3; D gene unclear. Germline assignment: CDR1 SGHAT and CDR2 FQDESV (reference sequence). The V gene lost 1 base and the J gene lost 4 bases, with 6 bases spanning the gap. CDR3 length: 13 residues. CDR3 sequence (DNA): TGTGCCAGCAGCTTAGAGGGCGCAGATACGCAGTATTTT. As protein: CASSLEGADTQYF.

This sequence joins TRBV5-4 and TRBJ1-2, with D tentatively TRBD1 (5 bases). V lost 1 base to trimming and J lost 7 bases, with 14 bases between them. From germline, CDR1 is SGHNT and CDR2 YYREEE (reference sequence). The CDR3 contains 14 residues. CDR3 sequence reads: CASSLNFRDGGYTF. The CDR3, as DNA: TGTGCCAGCAGCTTGAATTTCAGGGATGGTGGCTACACCTTC.

The chain is built from TRBV4-3 and TRBJ1-5; D is ambiguous. Per the germline V gene, CDR1 is LGHNA and CDR2 is YSLEER. V was trimmed by 3 bases and J by 4 bases, leaving 7 bases between them. CDR3 length: 13 amino acids. CDR3 bases: TGCGCCAGCAGCCAGTTTTTGAATCAGCCCCAGCATTTT. Protein sequence: CASSQFLNQPQHF.